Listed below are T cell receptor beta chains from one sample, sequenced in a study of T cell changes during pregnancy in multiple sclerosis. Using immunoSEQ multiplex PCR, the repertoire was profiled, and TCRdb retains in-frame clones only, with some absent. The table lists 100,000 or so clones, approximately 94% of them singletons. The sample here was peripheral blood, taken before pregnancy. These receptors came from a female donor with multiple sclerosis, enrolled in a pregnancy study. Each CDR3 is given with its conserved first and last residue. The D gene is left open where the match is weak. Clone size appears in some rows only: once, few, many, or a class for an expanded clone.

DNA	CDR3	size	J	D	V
TGTGCCAGCAGCTTGTGGACAACCTACAATGAGCAGTTCTTC	CASSLWTTYNEQFF	.	TRBJ2-1	.	TRBV5-4
TGTGCCAGCAGCGTGGCTAGCGGGAGGGCCACCGGGGAGCTGTTTTTT	CASSVASGRATGELFF	.	TRBJ2-2	TRBD2	TRBV9
TGTGCCAGCAGCGTAGTGACACCCAACACAGATACGCAGTATTTT	CASSVVTPNTDTQYF	.	TRBJ2-3	.	TRBV9
TGTGCCAGCAGCCCCAGCGGGAGCTCCTACAATGAGCAGTTCTTC	CASSPSGSSYNEQFF	once	TRBJ2-1	TRBD2	TRBV9
TGTGCCAGCAGGGGGCTTTATGATGGCTACACCTTC	CASRGLYDGYTF	.	TRBJ1-2	.	TRBV28
TGTGCCAGCAGTGATAACAGGGAATCCTACGAGCAGTACTTC	CASSDNRESYEQYF	.	TRBJ2-7	.	TRBV2
TGTGCCAGCAGTTTATCAAACCCGGGACAGGGCGCCTACGAGCAGTACTTC	CASSLSNPGQGAYEQYF	.	TRBJ2-7	TRBD1	TRBV27
TGTGCTAGTGGTTTGGGTGGCGGAGGAGCATATAGCAATCAGCCCCAGCATTTT	CASGLGGGGAYSNQPQHF	.	TRBJ1-5	.	TRBV12-5
TGTGCCAGCTCCCTATTGGACAGGGCGGATACGCAGTATTTT	CASSLLDRADTQYF	.	TRBJ2-3	TRBD1	TRBV18
TGTGCCAGCAGCTTGTCCCGAGGCGAGCAGTACTTC	CASSLSRGEQYF	.	TRBJ2-7	.	TRBV5-5
TGCAGCGTTGAAGCCCCGGGACTAGCGGGAGGGTCCTACAATGAGCAGTTCTTC	CSVEAPGLAGGSYNEQFF	.	TRBJ2-1	TRBD2	TRBV29-1
TGTGCCAGCAGTGACCCCCGACTCCTTACTAATGAGCAGTTCTTC	CASSDPRLLTNEQFF	.	TRBJ2-1	.	TRBV6-4
TGTGCCGCCACTAGCGGCTACGAGCAGTACTTC	CAATSGYEQYF	.	TRBJ2-7	TRBD2	TRBV10-3
TGTGCCAGCCTAGACACAGGACTAGCGGGGAATACGCAGTATTTT	CASLDTGLAGNTQYF	.	TRBJ2-3	TRBD2	TRBV6-6
TGCGCCAGCCGGGACTCCCGGGAGCAGTACTTC	CASRDSREQYF	.	TRBJ2-7	.	TRBV10-1
TGCGCCAGCAGAAGACTAGAATTCTACGAGCAGTACTTC	CASRRLEFYEQYF	.	TRBJ2-7	.	TRBV5-1
TGTGCCAGCAGCTTAGATTCAGGCCTCTCCTACAATGAGCAGTTCTTC	CASSLDSGLSYNEQFF	once	TRBJ2-1	.	TRBV7-2
TGTGCCAGCCTCACCCGGGACAGGTCCTACGAGCAGTACTTC	CASLTRDRSYEQYF	.	TRBJ2-7	TRBD1	TRBV28
TGTGCCAGCAGAGCCTCAGGGAACACTGAAGCTTTCTTT	CASRASGNTEAFF	.	TRBJ1-1	.	TRBV2
TGTGCCAGCAGCATACAGGATTTCAATCAGCCCCAGCATTTT	CASSIQDFNQPQHF	.	TRBJ1-5	.	TRBV28
TGTGCCAGCAGCCGACAGGGAAGGGCATTGCAGTTCTTC	CASSRQGRALQFF	.	TRBJ2-1	TRBD1	TRBV7-3
TGCGCCAGCAGCCAAGTACTAGCGAGGGCGACAGATACGCAGTATTTT	CASSQVLARATDTQYF	.	TRBJ2-3	TRBD2	TRBV4-3
TGCGCCAGCAGCTTCTTCTCCGGGCAGGGACTCGAAGCTTTCTTT	CASSFFSGQGLEAFF	.	TRBJ1-1	.	TRBV5-1
TGTGCCAGCAGTTTGCCGACGGGTGGGGCCAACGTCCTGACTTTC	CASSLPTGGANVLTF	.	TRBJ2-6	.	TRBV28
TGTGCCAGCAAGCCAGGGGACATATACTATGGCTACACCTTC	CASKPGDIYYGYTF	.	TRBJ1-2	.	TRBV28
TGCGCCAGCAGCTTGGAGGGGACAGGGAGGACTGAAGCTTTCTTT	CASSLEGTGRTEAFF	.	TRBJ1-1	TRBD1	TRBV5-1
TGTGCCAGCAGCTTGCACACGGGCTACAATGAGCAGTTCTTC	CASSLHTGYNEQFF	.	TRBJ2-1	.	TRBV5-4
TGTGCCAGCAGCTTAGCTCATAGGCGGGAGTCTAACAATGAGCAGTTCTTC	CASSLAHRRESNNEQFF	.	TRBJ2-1	TRBD2	TRBV7-9
TGTGCCAGCAGTCTTGGACAGGGGGCGGGGATAGAGACCCAGTACTTC	CASSLGQGAGIETQYF	.	TRBJ2-5	TRBD1	TRBV28
TGTGCCACCAGCAGAGCCGGGGGATGGCGCGGGGCTTACTATGGCTACACCTTC	CATSRAGGWRGAYYGYTF	.	TRBJ1-2	.	TRBV15
TGTGCCAGCACAATATGGGAGGACCGGTACTTC	CASTIWEDRYF	.	TRBJ2-7	.	TRBV6-1
TGTGCCAGCAGTTTATCGCTGGGTAGCGGGGGCTCCTACGAGCAGTACTTC	CASSLSLGSGGSYEQYF	once	TRBJ2-7	TRBD2	TRBV27
TGCAGCGTTGGACAGGGTGGAGATACGCAGTATTTT	CSVGQGGDTQYF	.	TRBJ2-3	TRBD1	TRBV29-1
TGTGCCAGCAGTGGACAGGGATTCGGGCATAGGGGCGGCTACACCTTC	CASSGQGFGHRGGYTF	few	TRBJ1-2	TRBD1	TRBV6-1
TGTGCCAGCAGCTTGGAGGCCGGGACTAGGGGTAATGAGCAGTTCTTC	CASSLEAGTRGNEQFF	.	TRBJ2-1	TRBD2	TRBV5-4
TGTGCCACCAGCAGACCGGGACAGGGGAGCGAGCAGTACTTC	CATSRPGQGSEQYF	.	TRBJ2-7	TRBD1	TRBV15
TGTGCTAGTGGAAGCGGGACTAGCGGGACGTGGAATGAGCAGTTCTTC	CASGSGTSGTWNEQFF	once	TRBJ2-1	TRBD2	TRBV12-5
TGTGCCAGTAGTGGGGGCGGGAGTTGGGTCAATGAGCAGTTCTTC	CASSGGGSWVNEQFF	.	TRBJ2-1	.	TRBV19
TGTGCCAGCAGCTTGGCCGCGGGACAGGGGTCAGATACGCAGTATTTT	CASSLAAGQGSDTQYF	few	TRBJ2-3	TRBD1	TRBV5-4
TGTGCCAGCAGCTTCGCGGGGGGTTACGAGCAGTACTTC	CASSFAGGYEQYF	once	TRBJ2-7	TRBD2	TRBV11-2
TGTGCCAGCAGCTACTCCCGAGGCGGTCTAAGTGGCTACACCTTC	CASSYSRGGLSGYTF	.	TRBJ1-2	.	TRBV6-5